These 17 T cell receptor beta chains originate from one sample sequenced in a study of blood T cells in healthy people across ages (dated by TCRdb to 2014 to 2015). Libraries were made using 5' RACE. The instrument given in TCRdb is Illumina HiSeq 2500. A second PCR of about 6 to 12 cycles was performed with a sample-barcoded 5' primer and a J-beta primer mix. TCRdb took the public reads, trimmed them with fastp at Q25, ran MiXCR for clone calling and kept in-frame beta chains. Each CDR3 protein gets just one entry, which takes the most common genes and DNA from the rows behind it. In all, the sample holds some 790,000 distinct CDR3 sequences, and more than 25% of those were seen once. The ten largest clones add up to 15% to 20% of the sample. The sequenced sample was blood. Every receptor here comes from an elderly woman in good health.

The chain uses TRBV6-2 or TRBV6-3 and TRBJ1-5; D gene uncertain. Germline CDR1 is MNHEY and CDR2 is SVGEGT. The CDR3 length is 16 residues. With 0 bases removed from V and 2 bases from J, the gap between germline ends came to 11 bases. CDR3 sequence reads: CASSYSIGRGNQPQHF. In nucleotides, the CDR3 is TGTGCCAGCAGTTACTCGATTGGGAGGGGCAATCAGCCCCAGCATTTT.

CDR3 DNA sequence: TGCAGCGTTGAAGTGAGAGCGCGGAACACAGATACGCAGTATTTT. Its translation: CSVEVRARNTDTQYF. The chain couples TRBV29-1 to TRBJ2-3; D not resolved. The CDR3 consists of 15 residues. Looked up from germline, CDR1 is SQVTM and CDR2 is ANQGSEA. Between the trimmed V and J ends, which lost 1 base and 2 bases, there was a span of 13 bases.

Notes on this clonotype: A much larger clone differs by one base, so this may be a read error. J is TRBJ2-3 and V is TRBV12-3 or TRBV12-4; the match to TRBD2 covers 11 bases. The CDR3 spans 17 residues. The CDR3 here is CASSPRLAGSSTDTEYF. CDR3 bases: TGTGCCAGCAGTCCCCGACTAGCGGGATCTAGCACAGATACGGAGTATTTT.

J is TRBJ2-2 and V is TRBV25-1, with 8 bases matching TRBD1. V shed 7 bases and J 3 bases; nucleotides not matched to a gene: 4. The CDR3 has 14 amino acids. The V gene's germline CDR1 is MGHDK and CDR2 SYGVNS. CDR3 bases: TGTGCCAGCACGGAGACAGGGGACACCGGGGAGCTGTTTTTT. This gives the protein CASTETGDTGELFF.

The chain carries TRBV20-1 and TRBJ1-1; D is unclear. CDR1 DFQATT and CDR2 SNEGSKA come from the germline V gene (reference sequence). Trimming took 6 bases from V and 3 from J, leaving 11 bases between them. CDR3 size: 12 residues. CDR3 sequence reads: CSALTDYTEAFF. In DNA form, the CDR3 reads TGCAGTGCCCTGACGGACTACACTGAAGCTTTCTTT.

A few counts support this clonotype. This sequence joins TRBV6-2 or TRBV6-3 and TRBJ1-2; D is possibly TRBD1 (6 bases). Deletions cut 2 bases from V and 2 bases from J, with 9 bases between. This CDR3 comprises 14 residues. Germline V CDR1 and CDR2: MNHEY, SVGEGT. The CDR3 region has the DNA TGTGCCAGCAGTTACCCCACAGGGAACTATGGCTACACCTTC. It translates to CASSYPTGNYGYTF.

This clonotype was counted many times. The chain links TRBV4-1 to TRBJ2-1; 8 bases map to TRBD2. CDR3 length: 16 amino acids. Germline V lookup: CDR1 MGHRA, CDR2 YSYEKL. The ends lost 0 bases at V and 2 bases at J; junction bases unmatched: 3. The CDR3 sequence is CASSQDLGGAYNEQFF. The CDR3 region has the DNA TGCGCCAGCAGCCAAGATCTCGGGGGGGCCTACAATGAGCAGTTCTTC.

This clonotype appeared a few times. V usage is TRBV3-1 and J usage is TRBJ2-3, with D perhaps matching TRBD1 (8 bases). The germline V and J ends were trimmed by 2 bases and 6 bases, with 12 bases remaining between them. This CDR3 comprises 14 residues. Germline values: CDR1 LGHDT, CDR2 YNNKEL (reference sequence). CDR3 nucleotide sequence: TGTGCCAGCAGCCAAACAGGGGGGGGGGATACGCAGTATTTT. This codes for CASSQTGGGDTQYF.

This clonotype was counted many times. V is TRBV4-1 and J is TRBJ2-7; D unclear. The germline V and J ends were trimmed by 4 bases and 4 bases, with 17 bases remaining between them. Germline assignment: CDR1 MGHRA and CDR2 YSYEKL. This CDR3 is built from 15 residues. CDR3 DNA: TGCGCCAGCAGCCTCCTCGGTGAGGTCGGGTACGAGCAGTACTTC. Translated, it gives CASSLLGEVGYEQYF.

Regarding this clonotype: One end of the junction varies from germline; a read error may be responsible. The chain combines TRBV24-1 with TRBJ2-6; D is perhaps TRBD2 (5 bases). Germline V gives CDR1 KGHDR, CDR2 SFDVKD. The CDR3 runs to 16 residues. CDR3 residues: CATSDPGFGGTNVLTF. In DNA, the CDR3 is TGTGCCACCAGTGATCCGGGGTTCGGTGGGACCAACGTCCTGACTTTC.

V usage is TRBV3-1 and J usage is TRBJ2-3; D perhaps matches TRBD1 (5 bases). In germline, CDR1 is LGHDT, CDR2 YNNKEL (reference sequence). The V end was cut by 9 bases, the J end by 0 bases, with 10 bases between. The CDR3 contains 13 residues. CDR3 bases: TGTGCCAGTAGGGGCTACAGCACAGATACGCAGTATTTT. It yields the protein CASRGYSTDTQYF.

Note on this clonotype: A read error may account for a junction end that differs from germline. The V call is TRBV5-1, the J call TRBJ1-4; D gene unclear. The V gene's germline CDR1 is SGHRS and CDR2 YFSETQ. The CDR3 length is 17 residues. CDR3 sequence: CASSFGSRRATNEKRFF. In DNA form, the CDR3 reads TGCGCCAGCAGCTTCGGGAGCCGCCGAGCAACTAATGAAAAACGGTTTTTT.

This clonotype was seen repeatedly, ten times or more. The CDR3 is CASSSGQKGWEKLFF. CDR3 nucleotides: TGTGCCAGCAGTTCGGGACAGAAAGGTTGGGAAAAACTGTTTTTT. This rearrangement joins TRBV27 to TRBJ1-4, with TRBD1 identical over 7 bases. The CDR3 sequence is 15 residues long. Germline V gene sequence: CDR1 MNHEY, CDR2 SMNVEV (reference sequence). V lost 4 bases to trimming and J lost 8 bases; unmatched junction nucleotides: 10.

This clonotype was seen ten or more times. This chain uses TRBV11-3 with TRBJ2-1; D not resolved. Deletions cut 1 base from V and 7 bases from J, with 11 bases between. This CDR3 comprises 14 residues. Germline-derived CDR1 and CDR2 are SGHNT and YENEEA. The DNA for the CDR3 is TGTGCCAGCAGCTTAGCCTGGGCAGGTAATGAGCAGTTCTTC. It encodes CASSLAWAGNEQFF.

The chain recombines TRBV18 with TRBJ1-1; tentative D call: TRBD1 (5 bases). In germline, CDR1 is KGHSH, CDR2 LQKENI. Trimming cost V 6 bases and J 8 bases, with 13 bases left between them. The CDR3 sequence is 12 residues long. For the CDR3, the DNA is TGTGCCAGCTCCCCAGACAGAAACGAAGCTTTCTTT. This sequence encodes CASSPDRNEAFF.

The chain combines TRBV6-4 with TRBJ2-3; D unresolved. Germline lookup yields CDR1 MRHNA and CDR2 SNTAGT. This CDR3 spans 12 amino acids. Trimming stripped 2 bases from V and 7 bases from J, with 7 bases between. CDR3 bases: TGTGCCAGCAGTGACCCGGGTAATACGCAGTATTTT. Translated, it gives CASSDPGNTQYF.

About this clonotype itself: This sequence may be a read error, since a much larger clone differs from it by one base. The chain carries TRBV5-1 and TRBJ1-2; D may be TRBD1 (6 bases). The V and J ends lost 4 bases and 7 bases respectively, with 17 bases between them. Germline V gives CDR1 SGHRS, CDR2 YFSETQ. The CDR3 loop spans 14 amino acids. CDR3 amino acids: CASSPETGGGGYTF. The CDR3 coding sequence is TGCGCCAGCAGCCCCGAGACAGGCGGCGGTGGCTACACCTTC.